The T cell receptor beta chain described here comes from a study of blood T cell repertoires in COVID-19. This clone was observed a handful of times. In the original processing: Amplification from reference gene primers served as the basis for estimated nucleated cell counts. Using immunoSEQ multiplex PCR, the repertoire was profiled, and TCRdb retains in-frame clones only, with some absent. The DNA was the basis for D and trimming; V, J and clone size are from that table. Counted here are some 190,000 clones, roughly 80% occurring once; the ten biggest clones make up under 4%. Adults between roughly 18 and 100 years of age took part from 24 US areas. Participant-reported clinical history was the basis for cohort assignment. Among Cohort 3 donors, those recovered had two negative PCRs, clearance, or symptom resolution. This sequence was found in a woman aged 25 to 39 who had recovered from COVID-19. Source material: PBMCs or T cells enriched from blood (not recorded which).

CDR3 amino acids: CARSSGARTSGRVPTDTQYF. The CDR3 nucleotides read TGTGCCAGAAGCTCCGGGGCTAGGACTAGCGGGAGAGTCCCCACAGATACGCAGTATTTT. The rearrangement uses TRBV5-3 and TRBJ2-3; 13 positions match TRBD2. TRBV5-3 is an open reading frame whose function is uncertain. The trim removed 3 bases at V and 2 bases at J, leaving 15 bases unmatched. CDR3 length equals 20 residues.